This entry lists 16 T cell receptor beta chains sequenced from one sample in a study of T cell responses to AZD1222 COVID-19 vaccine. Only in-frame clones appear in the TCRdb table, and some are missing; sequencing was by immunoSEQ multiplex PCR. The sample has more than 90,000 clones; 90% are singletons. The source was peripheral blood, collected on day 0 of AZD1222 vaccination. All receptors come from an adult in good health.

V is TRBV13 and J is TRBJ2-5; D possibly matches TRBD1 or TRBD2 (5 bases each). Trimming took off 5 bases at V and 4 bases at J, with 11 bases between the two ends. This CDR3 contains 13 residues. CDR1 and CDR2 from the germline V gene are PRHDT and FYEKMQ (reference sequence). The CDR3 sequence is CASSTGTGETQYF. Here the CDR3 DNA reads TGTGCCAGCAGCACCGGGACGGGAGAGACCCAGTACTTC.

V and J are TRBV19 and TRBJ1-6; TRBD1 is a possible D gene (6 bases). CDR1 is LNHDA and CDR2 is SQIVND in the germline V gene (reference sequence). This CDR3 contains 15 residues. V was clipped by 4 bases and J by 2 bases, with 9 bases between them. The CDR3 region has the DNA TGTGCCAGTAGTAAACAGGGACCCTATAATTCACCCCTCCACTTT. Its translation is CASSKQGPYNSPLHF. Full variable domain (outside the CDR3, taken from reference TRBV19 and TRBJ1-6): DGGITQSPKYLFRKEGQNVTLSCEQNLNHDAMYWYRQDPGQGLRLIYYSQIVNDFQKGDIAEGYSVSREKKESFPLTVTSAQKNPTAFYLCASSKQGPYNSPLHFGNGTRLTVT.

The chain employs TRBV2 and TRBJ2-1, with unresolved D. Germline CDR1 is SNHLY and CDR2 is FYNNEI. V shed 8 bases and J shed 5 bases, with 4 bases lying between them. The CDR3 is made up of 10 amino acids. Written as DNA, the CDR3 is TGTGCCAGCGATGACAATGAGCAGTTCTTC. Translating gives CASDDNEQFF.

The chain is built from TRBV7-9 and TRBJ1-4, with D unclear. The germline CDR1 and CDR2 sequences are SEHNR and FQNEAQ (reference sequence). The CDR3 loop spans 14 amino acids. V was clipped by 1 base and J by 3 bases, with 6 bases between them. CDR3 bases: TGTGCCAGCAGCTTAGGGGATCCTAATGAAAAACTGTTTTTT. Translating gives CASSLGDPNEKLFF.

The chain combines TRBV4-1 with TRBJ1-1, with D hard to call. V was pared by 1 base and J by 4 bases, with 16 bases between. CDR1 and CDR2 from the germline V gene are MGHRA and YSYEKL. The CDR3 sequence is 16 residues long. The DNA of the CDR3 is TGCGCCAGCAGCCAAGGGGGAGGAGACGGGCTCACTGAAGCTTTCTTT. It yields the protein CASSQGGGDGLTEAFF.

This clone was recorded only once. This chain connects TRBV7-8 to TRBJ1-3, with D maybe TRBD1 (5 bases). Trimming removed 4 bases at V and 4 bases at J, with 20 bases between. The CDR3 is made up of 17 amino acids. Germline CDR1 reads SGHVS; CDR2 reads FQNEAQ. CDR3 sequence: CASSYPQWGRGGNTIYF. CDR3 bases: TGTGCCAGCAGCTACCCCCAATGGGGACGGGGAGGAAACACCATATATTTT.

The chain couples TRBV5-4 to TRBJ1-2, with D maybe TRBD1 (6 bases). The CDR3 spans 15 residues. V was pared by 5 bases and J by 2 bases, with 16 bases between. CDR1 and CDR2 (germline): SGHNT, YYREEE (reference sequence). This CDR3 reads CASRPGGLVNYGYTF. DNA for the CDR3: TGTGCCAGCAGACCCGGGGGCCTCGTCAACTATGGCTACACCTTC.

This chain joins TRBV20-1 and TRBJ1-2; 7 positions agree with TRBD1. Germline V gives CDR1 DFQATT, CDR2 SNEGSKA (reference sequence). The CDR3 loop spans 10 amino acids. CDR3 in DNA: TGCAGCGGGCAGGGGGACTCCTACACCTTC. This codes for CSGQGDSYTF.

This clone was found once. This sequence joins TRBV6-1 and TRBJ1-2; D gene uncertain. From germline, CDR1 is MNHNS and CDR2 SASEGT. This CDR3 has 16 amino acids. The V and J ends lost 0 bases and 2 bases respectively, with 13 bases between them. CDR3: CASSEAVAEPNYGYTF. CDR3 coding DNA: TGTGCCAGCAGTGAAGCGGTGGCAGAACCCAACTATGGCTACACCTTC.

The J gene is TRBJ1-5, the V gene TRBV19; D remains ambiguous. CDR3 length equals 14 residues. Germline V gene lookup returns CDR1 LNHDA and CDR2 SQIVND (reference sequence). V was trimmed by 3 bases and J by 2 bases, leaving 8 bases between them. The CDR3 region has the DNA TGTGCCAGTAGTATTACCTCGGGCAATCAGCCCCAGCATTTT. Its translation: CASSITSGNQPQHF.

The J gene is TRBJ2-5, the V gene TRBV28; D not resolved. This CDR3 has 13 amino acids. CDR1 is MDHEN and CDR2 is SYDVKM in the germline V gene. Trimming shortened V by 8 bases and J by 5 bases, and 15 bases separated the two germline ends. The CDR3: CASWASEFETQYF. The CDR3 bases are TGTGCCAGCTGGGCGAGTGAGTTCGAGACCCAGTACTTC.

This chain joins TRBV7-9 and TRBJ2-1, with a tentative D call TRBD1 (5 bases). Trimming stripped 1 base from V and 0 bases from J, with 10 bases between. The CDR3 length is 16 residues. The germline gives CDR1 SEHNR, CDR2 FQNEAQ (reference sequence). CDR3 nucleotides: TGTGCCAGCAGCTTAGGGGGCGGCGGCTCCTACAATGAGCAGTTCTTC. It yields the protein CASSLGGGGSYNEQFF.

The V and J genes are TRBV5-6 and TRBJ1-1; D gene ambiguous. From germline, CDR1 is SGHDT and CDR2 YYEEEE. The length of the CDR3 is 11 residues. V was clipped by 1 base and J by 7 bases, with 5 bases between them. CDR3 amino acids: CASSLIDEAFF. In DNA form, the CDR3 reads TGTGCCAGCAGCTTGATTGATGAAGCTTTCTTT.

This clone was found once. The chain is built from TRBV6-5 and TRBJ1-1; D uncertain. The CDR3 covers 15 residues. Trimming cost V 2 bases and J 0 bases, with 10 bases left between them. The germline V gene has CDR1 MNHEY and CDR2 SVGAGI. CDR3 sequence (DNA): TGTGCCAGCAGTTACAACAGATTAATGAACACTGAAGCTTTCTTT. Translation gives CASSYNRLMNTEAFF.

This clone turned up a few times. This sequence joins TRBV5-1 and TRBJ2-7; tentatively, D is TRBD1 (5 bases). The V gene's germline CDR1 is SGHRS and CDR2 YFSETQ. V lost 0 bases and J lost 0, with 13 bases in between. The CDR3 is 16 residues long. As DNA, the CDR3 is TGCGCCAGCAGCTTGGATGGGGCTACGGTCTCCTACGAGCAGTACTTC. Its translation is CASSLDGATVSYEQYF. The full variable domain, in which reference TRBV5-1 and TRBJ2-7 provide the parts outside the CDR3, is KAGVTQTPRYLIKTRGQQVTLSCSPISGHRSVSWYQQTPGQGLQFLFEYFSETQRNKGNFPGRFSGRQFSNSRSEMNVSTLELGDSALYLCASSLDGATVSYEQYFGPGTRLTVT.

This clone showed up just once. This chain connects TRBV30 to TRBJ1-1; D is unclear. CDR3 size: 13 residues. CDR1 is GTSNPN, CDR2 SVGIG, per germline (reference sequence). The V end lost 0 bases, the J end lost 6 bases, and 11 bases lay between the germline ends. The CDR3 spells CAWSVTEHSEAFF. The CDR3 DNA reads TGTGCCTGGAGTGTTACAGAGCATTCTGAAGCTTTCTTT.